This T cell receptor (beta chain) was observed in a study of glioma-infiltrating T cells after dendritic cell vaccination. Study-level findings and limits: Higher TCR clonality did not directly relate to longer survival.

Remarks on this clone: No antigen is known for it.

Blood PBMC samples: pre-vaccination, two weeks post third vaccination, and at tumor progression. The length of the CDR3 is 17 residues. CDR1 and CDR2 from the germline V gene are SGHAT and FQNNGV. V lost 3 bases to trimming and J lost 0 bases, with 15 bases between them. The protocol was immunoSEQ multiplex PCR, while the TCRdb copy is restricted to in-frame clones and leaves out a portion. Among more than 95,000 clones listed, around 81% were seen once. The TCR sequence derives from a human donor with glioblastoma. The input for sequencing was blood, taken before dendritic cell vaccination. The chain has TRBV11-2 and TRBJ1-3; D might be TRBD1 (5 bases). CDR3 region: CASSLTTRQTSGNTIYF. The CDR3 region has the DNA TGTGCCAGCAGCTTGACCACCCGACAGACCTCTGGAAACACCATATATTTT. Based on the CDR3 plus reference TRBV11-2 and TRBJ1-3, the full variable domain is EAGVAQSPRYKIIEKRQSVAFWCNPISGHATLYWYQQILGQGPKLLIQFQNNGVVDDSQLPKDRFSAERLKGVDSTLKIQPAKLEDSAVYLCASSLTTRQTSGNTIYFGEGSWLTVV.